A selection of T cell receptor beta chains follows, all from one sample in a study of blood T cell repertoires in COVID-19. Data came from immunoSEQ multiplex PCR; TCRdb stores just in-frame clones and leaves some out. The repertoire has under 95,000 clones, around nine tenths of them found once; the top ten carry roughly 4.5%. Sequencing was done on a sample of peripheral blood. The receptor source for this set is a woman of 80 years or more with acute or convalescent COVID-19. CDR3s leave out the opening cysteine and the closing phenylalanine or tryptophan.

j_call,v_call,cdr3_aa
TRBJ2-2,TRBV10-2,ASSVIQGIGELF
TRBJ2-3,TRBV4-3,ASSQEFGAVFGTDTQY
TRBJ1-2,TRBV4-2,ASSQDRGAGDYGYT
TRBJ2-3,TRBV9,ASSWGSGGTDTQY
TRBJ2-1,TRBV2,ASSDASGSSYNEQF
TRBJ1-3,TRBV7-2,ASSLTGTSGNTIY
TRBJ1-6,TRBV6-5,ASRSRQRNNSPLH
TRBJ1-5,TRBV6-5,ASSPRTANQPQH
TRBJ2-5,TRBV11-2,ASSLGPLRPETQY
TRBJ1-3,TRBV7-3,ASSPSSGSGNTIY
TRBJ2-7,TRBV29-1,SVEELDRGRNFGVEQY
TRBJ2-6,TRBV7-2,ASSLVSVGANVLT
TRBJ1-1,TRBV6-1,ASSEDRVTEAF
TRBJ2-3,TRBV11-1,ASSSTQAADTQY
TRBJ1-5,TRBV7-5,ARFRDSNQPQH
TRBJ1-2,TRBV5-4,ASSPSTGFYGYT